Listed below are T cell receptor beta chains from one sample, sequenced in a study of response to subunit inactivated influenza vaccine. TCRdb reprocessed the RT-PCR reads with MiXCR, giving one entry per CDR3 protein. The sample yields 400,000 to 650,000 distinct CDR3 sequences, more than 7% seen once. The specimen comprised PBMCs from blood, sampled roughly 24 months after vaccination. The receptors were sampled from a man aged 50-75 years who received an inactivated influenza vaccine. CDR3s include the opening cysteine and the closing phenylalanine or tryptophan. A D gene is named only where the DNA matches it firmly. Rows give clone size only sometimes, using once, few, many, or a class for an expanded clone.

TGTGCCAGCAGCCAATGGGGTCAGGCCTCCTCTGGAAACACCATATATTTT | CASSQWGQASSGNTIYF | NA | TRBJ1-3 | TRBV4-2 | NA
TGTGCCAGCAGAACCCACGGGAACCAGTACTTC | CASRTHGNQYF | NA | TRBJ2-5 | TRBV27 | NA
TGTGCCAGCAGCAAAGACAAGAGCTCCTACAATGAGCAGTTCTTC | CASSKDKSSYNEQFF | many | TRBJ2-1 | TRBV7-6 | NA
TGTGCCAGCAGTCCCCCGGGACAGGGGGCCTATCAGCCCCAGCATTTT | CASSPPGQGAYQPQHF | many | TRBJ1-5 | TRBV6-2/TRBV6-3 | TRBD1
TGTGCCAGCAGAGCCACAGGAGTCAATGAAAAACTGTTTTTT | CASRATGVNEKLFF | NA | TRBJ1-4 | TRBV28 | NA
TGTGCCAGCAGTCCCCCAGGACTTCGGGGAAACATTCAGTACTTC | CASSPPGLRGNIQYF | many | TRBJ2-4 | TRBV28 | NA
TGTGCCAGCAGTTGGGACAGGGCTGGCGAGACCCAGTACTTC | CASSWDRAGETQYF | NA | TRBJ2-5 | TRBV28 | TRBD1
TGCAGCGTGGTGGTTCCGGGCCCAGGGGACTATGGCTACACCTTC | CSVVVPGPGDYGYTF | many | TRBJ1-2 | TRBV29-1 | NA
TGTGCCAGCAGTTTATTAAGCGAGCAGTACTTC | CASSLLSEQYF | few | TRBJ2-7 | TRBV28 | NA
TGTGCCAGCAGACAAACGAGGACAGGGCAAGAGACCCAGTACTTC | CASRQTRTGQETQYF | NA | TRBJ2-5 | TRBV7-2 | TRBD1
TGCGCCAGCAGCTTGGAGGCAGATCTTACGGAAAAACTGTTTTTT | CASSLEADLTEKLFF | many | TRBJ1-4 | TRBV5-1 | NA
TGTGCCAGCAGATGGCGGCTCAATCAGCCCCAGCATTTT | CASRWRLNQPQHF | NA | TRBJ1-5 | TRBV2 | NA
TGTGCCATCAGTCCCGGGCCGGACACCGGGGAGCTGTTTTTT | CAISPGPDTGELFF | NA | TRBJ2-2 | TRBV10-3 | NA